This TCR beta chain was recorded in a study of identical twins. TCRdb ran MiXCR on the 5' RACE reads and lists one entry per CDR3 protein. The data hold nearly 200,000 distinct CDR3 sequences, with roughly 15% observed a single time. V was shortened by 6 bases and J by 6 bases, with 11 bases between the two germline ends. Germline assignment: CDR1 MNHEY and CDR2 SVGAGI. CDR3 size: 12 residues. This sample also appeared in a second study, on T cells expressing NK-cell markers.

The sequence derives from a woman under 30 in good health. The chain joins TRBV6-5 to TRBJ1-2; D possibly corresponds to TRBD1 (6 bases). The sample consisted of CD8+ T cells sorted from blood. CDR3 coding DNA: TGTGCCAGCAGCCCTCAGGGGAATGGCTACACCTTC. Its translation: CASSPQGNGYTF.